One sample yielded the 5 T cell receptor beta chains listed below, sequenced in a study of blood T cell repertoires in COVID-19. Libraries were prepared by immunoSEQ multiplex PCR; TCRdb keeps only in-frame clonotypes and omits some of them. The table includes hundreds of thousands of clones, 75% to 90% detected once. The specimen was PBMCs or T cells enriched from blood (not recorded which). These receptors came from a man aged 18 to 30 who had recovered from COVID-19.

The CDR3 coding sequence is TGTGCCAGCAGCCGTTTGGGCGGGAGGGCCCCCTCTGGGGCCAACGTCCTGACTTTC. Its protein product is CASSRLGGRAPSGANVLTF. This rearrangement joins TRBV3-1 (or the pseudogene TRBV3-2) to TRBJ2-6, with 9 positions matching TRBD2. V was pared by 4 bases and J by 0 bases, with 10 bases of the junction left unmatched. The germline V gene has CDR1 LGHDT and CDR2 YNNKEL (reference sequence). The CDR3 runs 19 residues.

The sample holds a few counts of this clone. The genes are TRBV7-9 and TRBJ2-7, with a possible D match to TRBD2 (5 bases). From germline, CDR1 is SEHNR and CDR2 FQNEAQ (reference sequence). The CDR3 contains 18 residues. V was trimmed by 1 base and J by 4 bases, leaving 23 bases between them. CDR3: CASSLGRGLALTVYEQYF. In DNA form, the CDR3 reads TGTGCCAGCAGCTTAGGTCGGGGTTTGGCCCTGACCGTTTACGAGCAGTACTTC.

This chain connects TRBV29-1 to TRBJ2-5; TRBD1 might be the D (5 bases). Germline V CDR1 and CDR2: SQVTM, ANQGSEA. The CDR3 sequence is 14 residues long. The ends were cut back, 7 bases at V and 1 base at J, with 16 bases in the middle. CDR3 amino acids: CSATPDSLQETQYF. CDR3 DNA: TGCAGCGCAACCCCCGACAGCCTCCAAGAGACCCAGTACTTC.

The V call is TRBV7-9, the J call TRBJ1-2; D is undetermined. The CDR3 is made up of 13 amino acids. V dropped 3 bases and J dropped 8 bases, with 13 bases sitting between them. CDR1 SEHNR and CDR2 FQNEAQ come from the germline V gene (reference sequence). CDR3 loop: CASSFGRLDGYTF. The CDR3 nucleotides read TGTGCCAGCAGCTTTGGCAGGTTAGACGGCTACACCTTC.

CDR3 in DNA: TGTGCTACAGGGCCCTCTGGGGCCAACGTCCTGACTTTC. Translated, it gives CATGPSGANVLTF. The rearrangement joins TRBV12-3 or TRBV12-4 to TRBJ2-6, with TRBD1 as a possible D gene (6 bases). The CDR3 runs 13 residues.